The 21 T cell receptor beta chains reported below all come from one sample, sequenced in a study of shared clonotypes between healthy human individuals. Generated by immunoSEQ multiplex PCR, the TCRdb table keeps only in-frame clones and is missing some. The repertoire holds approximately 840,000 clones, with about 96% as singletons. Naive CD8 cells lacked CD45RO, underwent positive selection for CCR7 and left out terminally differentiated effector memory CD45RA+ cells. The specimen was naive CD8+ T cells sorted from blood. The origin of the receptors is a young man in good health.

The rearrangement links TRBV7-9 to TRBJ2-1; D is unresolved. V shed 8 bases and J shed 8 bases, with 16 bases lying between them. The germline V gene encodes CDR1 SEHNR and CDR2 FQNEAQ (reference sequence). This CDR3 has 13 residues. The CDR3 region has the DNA TGTGCCAGCGGTAGGTCGCTAGTCCATGAGCAGTTCTTC. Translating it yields CASGRSLVHEQFF.

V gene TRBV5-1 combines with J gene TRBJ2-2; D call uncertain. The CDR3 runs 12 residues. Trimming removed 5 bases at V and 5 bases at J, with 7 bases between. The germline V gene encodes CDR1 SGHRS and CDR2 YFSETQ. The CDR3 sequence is CASSEQTGELFF. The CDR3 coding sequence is TGCGCCAGCAGTGAACAGACCGGGGAGCTGTTTTTT.

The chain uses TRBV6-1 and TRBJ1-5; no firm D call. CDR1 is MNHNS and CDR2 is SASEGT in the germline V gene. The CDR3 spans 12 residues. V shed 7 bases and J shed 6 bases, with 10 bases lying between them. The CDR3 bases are TGTGCCAGCACATCAGCCCGTCAGCCCCAGCATTTT. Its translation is CASTSARQPQHF.

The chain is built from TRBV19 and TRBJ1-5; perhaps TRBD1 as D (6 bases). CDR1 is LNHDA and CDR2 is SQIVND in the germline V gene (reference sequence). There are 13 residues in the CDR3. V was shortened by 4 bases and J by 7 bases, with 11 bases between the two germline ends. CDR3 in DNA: TGTGCCAGTAGTAGGGGGGGCTTGCAGCCCCAGCATTTT. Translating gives CASSRGGLQPQHF.

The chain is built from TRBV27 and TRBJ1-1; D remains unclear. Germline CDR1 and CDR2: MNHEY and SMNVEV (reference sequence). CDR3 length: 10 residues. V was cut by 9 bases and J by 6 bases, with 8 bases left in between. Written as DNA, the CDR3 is TGTGCCAGTGGTAACGCTGAAGCTTTCTTT. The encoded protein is CASGNAEAFF.

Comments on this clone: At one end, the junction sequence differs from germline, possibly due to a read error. CDR3 in amino acids: CASSTTSGGPYEQYF. CDR3 DNA: TGTGCTAGCAGCACGACTAGCGGGGGTCCCTACGAGCAGTACTTC. The chain is built from TRBV7-7 and TRBJ2-7; 12 positions match TRBD2. The CDR3 loop spans 15 amino acids. The germline gives CDR1 SSHAT, CDR2 FNYEAQ (reference sequence).

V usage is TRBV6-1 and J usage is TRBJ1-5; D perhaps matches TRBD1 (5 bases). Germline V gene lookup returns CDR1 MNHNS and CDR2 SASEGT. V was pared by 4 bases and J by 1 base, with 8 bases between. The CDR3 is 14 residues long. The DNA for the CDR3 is TGTGCCAGCAGTGCTGCAGGGAGCAATCAGCCCCAGCATTTT. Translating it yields CASSAAGSNQPQHF.

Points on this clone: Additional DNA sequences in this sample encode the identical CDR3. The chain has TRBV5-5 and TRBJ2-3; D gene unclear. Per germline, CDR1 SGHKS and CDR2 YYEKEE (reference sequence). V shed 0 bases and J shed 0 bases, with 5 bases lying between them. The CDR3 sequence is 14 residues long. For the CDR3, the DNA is TGTGCCAGCAGCTTGGACAGAAGCACAGATACGCAGTATTTT. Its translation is CASSLDRSTDTQYF.

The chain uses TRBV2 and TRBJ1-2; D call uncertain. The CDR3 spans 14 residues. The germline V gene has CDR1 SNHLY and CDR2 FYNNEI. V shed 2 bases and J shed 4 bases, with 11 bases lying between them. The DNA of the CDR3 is TGTGCCAGCAGTGAAAAGTTTGAGGGCTATGGCTACACCTTC. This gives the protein CASSEKFEGYGYTF.

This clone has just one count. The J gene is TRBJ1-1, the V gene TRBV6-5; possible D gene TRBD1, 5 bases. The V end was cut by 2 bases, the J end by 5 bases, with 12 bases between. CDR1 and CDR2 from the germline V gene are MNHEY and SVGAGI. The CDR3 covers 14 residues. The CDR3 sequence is CASSYGGRGTEAFF. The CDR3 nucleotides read TGTGCCAGCAGTTACGGGGGTAGGGGAACTGAAGCTTTCTTT.

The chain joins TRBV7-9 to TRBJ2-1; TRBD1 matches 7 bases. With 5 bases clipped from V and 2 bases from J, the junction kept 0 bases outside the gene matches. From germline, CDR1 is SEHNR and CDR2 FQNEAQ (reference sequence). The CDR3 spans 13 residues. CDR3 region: CASSTGAYNEQFF. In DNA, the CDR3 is TGTGCCAGCAGCACAGGGGCCTACAATGAGCAGTTCTTC. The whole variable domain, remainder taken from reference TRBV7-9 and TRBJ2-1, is DTGVSQNPRHKITKRGQNVTFRCDPISEHNRLYWYRQTLGQGPEFLTYFQNEAQLEKSRLLSDRFSAERPKGSFSTLEIQRTEQGDSAMYLCASSTGAYNEQFFGPGTRLTVL.

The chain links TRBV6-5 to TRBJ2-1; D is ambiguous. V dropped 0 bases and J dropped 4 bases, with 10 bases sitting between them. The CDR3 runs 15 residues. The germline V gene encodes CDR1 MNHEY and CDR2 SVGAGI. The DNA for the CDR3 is TGTGCCAGCAGTTACTCGAGTTCCTATTACAATGAGCAGTTCTTC. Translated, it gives CASSYSSSYYNEQFF.

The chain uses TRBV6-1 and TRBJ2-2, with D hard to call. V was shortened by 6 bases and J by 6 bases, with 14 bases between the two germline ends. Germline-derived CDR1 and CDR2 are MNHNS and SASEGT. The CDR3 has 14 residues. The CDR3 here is CASRVERTAGELFF. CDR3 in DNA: TGTGCCAGCAGGGTGGAACGGACCGCCGGGGAGCTGTTTTTT.

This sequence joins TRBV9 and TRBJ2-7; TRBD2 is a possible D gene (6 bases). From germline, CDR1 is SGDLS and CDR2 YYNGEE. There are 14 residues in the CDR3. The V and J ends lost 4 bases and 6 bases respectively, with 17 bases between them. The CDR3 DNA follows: TGTGCCAGCAGCCTCGGGGCGGGAACGGTCGAGCAGTACTTC. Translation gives CASSLGAGTVEQYF.

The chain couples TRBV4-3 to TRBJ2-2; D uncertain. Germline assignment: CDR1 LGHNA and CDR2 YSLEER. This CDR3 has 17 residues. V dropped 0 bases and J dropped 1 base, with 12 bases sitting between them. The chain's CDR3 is CASSQDLIVGNTGELFF. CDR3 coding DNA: TGCGCCAGCAGCCAAGATCTAATTGTGGGGAACACCGGGGAGCTGTTTTTT.

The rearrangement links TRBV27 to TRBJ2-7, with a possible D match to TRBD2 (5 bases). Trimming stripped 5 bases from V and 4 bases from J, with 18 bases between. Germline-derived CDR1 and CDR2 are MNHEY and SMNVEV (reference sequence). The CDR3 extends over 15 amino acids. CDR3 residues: CASSPPLLVMYEQYF. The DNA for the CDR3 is TGTGCCAGCAGTCCCCCCCTACTAGTTATGTACGAGCAGTACTTC.

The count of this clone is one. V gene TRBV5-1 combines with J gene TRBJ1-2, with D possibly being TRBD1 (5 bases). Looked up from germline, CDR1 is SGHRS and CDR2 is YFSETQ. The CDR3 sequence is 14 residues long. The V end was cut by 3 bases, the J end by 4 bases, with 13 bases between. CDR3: CASSSRGEGYGYTF. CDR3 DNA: TGCGCCAGCAGCTCCCGGGGGGAAGGCTATGGCTACACCTTC.

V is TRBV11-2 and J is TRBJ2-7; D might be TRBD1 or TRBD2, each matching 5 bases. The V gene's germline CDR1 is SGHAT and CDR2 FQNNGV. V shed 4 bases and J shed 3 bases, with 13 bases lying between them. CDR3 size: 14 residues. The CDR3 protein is CASSSLEGIYEQYF. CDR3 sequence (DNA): TGTGCCAGCAGCTCCCTTGAGGGGATCTACGAGCAGTACTTC.

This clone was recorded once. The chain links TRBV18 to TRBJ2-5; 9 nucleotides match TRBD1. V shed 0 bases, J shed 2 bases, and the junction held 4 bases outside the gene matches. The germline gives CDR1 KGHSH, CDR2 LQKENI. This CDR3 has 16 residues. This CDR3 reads CASSPPSGQGQETQYF. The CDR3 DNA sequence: TGTGCCAGCTCACCACCCTCGGGACAGGGACAAGAGACCCAGTACTTC.

CDR3 nucleotides: TGTGCCAGCAGCTTGGGGACCAGCACCGGGGAGCTGTTTTTT. Translating it yields CASSLGTSTGELFF. This rearrangement joins TRBV5-6 to TRBJ2-2, with D unresolved. This CDR3 spans 14 amino acids. CDR1 is SGHDT, CDR2 YYEEEE, per germline. Deletions cut 0 bases from V and 4 bases from J, with 7 bases between.

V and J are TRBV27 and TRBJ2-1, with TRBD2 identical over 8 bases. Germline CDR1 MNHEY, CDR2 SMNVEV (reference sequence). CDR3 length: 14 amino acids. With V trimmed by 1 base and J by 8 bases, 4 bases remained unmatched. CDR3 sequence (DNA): TGTGCCAGCAGTTTATATCCTAGCGGGTATGAGCAGTTCTTC. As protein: CASSLYPSGYEQFF.